This T cell receptor beta chain emerged from a study of T cells in tuberculosis. Trimming removed 5 bases from V and 3 bases from J; junction bases left unmatched: 13. Germline V lookup: CDR1 SGHVS, CDR2 FQNEAQ. This CDR3 contains 17 residues. Each donor contributed about 110,000 T cells on average, unsorted. The table came from immunoSEQ multiplex PCR; TCRdb's copy has only in-frame clones and leaves some out. The profile shows about 25,000 clones, over 85% of them singletons. The sequence derives from a donor aged 10-35 years with latent tuberculosis or without tuberculosis infection. Some clones in this sample may be carry-over from other donors' samples. This chain joins TRBV7-8 and TRBJ1-3, with TRBD1 matching 7 bases. Sequencing was carried out using PBMCs. This CDR3 is CASSPGGGTANGNTIYF. The CDR3 DNA reads as TGTGCCAGCAGCCCCGGGGGGGGGACAGCAAATGGAAACACCATATATTTT.